The clone carrying this T cell receptor beta chain was seen more than once but under ten times. Its antigen is currently unknown. V dropped 7 bases and J dropped 6; count of bases not matched to a gene: 4. This CDR3 has 11 amino acids. From germline, CDR1 is SQVTM and CDR2 ANQGSEA. This entry is derived from a study of CD8 T cells in ankylosing spondylitis. Researchers built TCR beta libraries using quantitative 5'-RACE with molecular barcodes. TCRdb analysed the 5' RACE reads with MiXCR anew, one entry per CDR3 protein. The sample shows roughly 160,000 distinct CDR3 sequences, around a tenth of them seen only once. Study-level points and caveats: A motif in TCR beta, a set of seven to nine highly homologous variants, appeared characteristic of ankylosing spondylitis blood. Before this, some motif variants had been reported in reactive arthritis synovial fluid and blood.

Sequencing used blood, either unsorted or a sorted T cell fraction (not recorded which). This chain uses TRBV29-1 with TRBJ1-2; 8 nucleotides match TRBD1. The clonotype originates from a female donor with ankylosing spondylitis or in good health (not recorded which). CDR3 sequence (DNA): TGCAGCGCTTGGACAGGGCATGGCTACACCTTC. Translating it yields CSAWTGHGYTF.